This T cell receptor beta chain was sequenced in a study of T cells in tumors after PD-1 blockade. At the level of the study: Each patient got pembrolizumab 200 mg every 3 weeks or cemiplimab 350 mg every 2 weeks. On average, peripheral blood gave more than 100,000 TCR templates and some 37,000 unique clonotypes.

Method: immunoSEQ multiplex PCR; TCRdb's copy keeps in-frame clones and lacks some. The table has 30,000 to 40,000 clones, roughly 73% seen once. CDR1 is SGHTA, CDR2 FQGNSA, per germline. The CDR3 consists of 15 residues. After removal of 1 base from V and 3 bases from J, the junction contained 3 bases not matched to a gene. This TCR came from a human donor with basal cell carcinoma. The material was PBMCs, obtained before anti-PD-1 treatment. The V gene is TRBV7-2, the J gene TRBJ1-5, with 7 bases identical to TRBD1. CDR3 nucleotide sequence: TGTGCCAGCAGCTTAGGACAGGGCCCCAATCAGCCCCAGCATTTT. As protein: CASSLGQGPNQPQHF.